Below, 32 T cell receptor beta chains from the same sample are listed, as sequenced in a study of blood T cell repertoires in COVID-19. Produced via immunoSEQ multiplex PCR; TCRdb's table is partial and in-frame only. The sample yields 90,000 to 150,000 clones, roughly 91% seen once. Sequenced sample: peripheral blood. The origin of the receptors is a human donor with acute or convalescent COVID-19. The donor label of this sample is uncertain.

The rearrangement uses TRBV11-3 and TRBJ2-6; no reliable D call. The germline V gene encodes CDR1 SGHNT and CDR2 YENEEA. CDR3 length: 13 residues. V shed 0 bases and J shed 8 bases, with 5 bases lying between them. CDR3 amino acids: CASSLEPTNVLTF. The CDR3 DNA reads TGTGCCAGCAGCTTAGAACCTACCAACGTCCTGACTTTC.

This CDR3 reads CAWSRDRFNEKLFF. CDR3 DNA sequence: TGTGCCTGGAGCCGGGACAGGTTTAATGAAAAACTGTTTTTT. J is TRBJ1-4 and V is TRBV30; 8 bases fit TRBD1. Germline V gene data show CDR1 as GTSNPN and CDR2 as SVGIG (reference sequence). The CDR3 extends over 14 amino acids. With V trimmed by 3 bases and J by 4 bases, 4 bases remained unmatched.

The rearrangement links TRBV19 to TRBJ2-1; no clear D gene. The germline gives CDR1 LNHDA, CDR2 SQIVND (reference sequence). This CDR3 has 15 amino acids. V was cut by 3 bases and J by 0 bases, with 9 bases left in between. CDR3 DNA: TGTGCCAGTAGTATCCGACACGGCTCCTACAATGAGCAGTTCTTC. Amino acid sequence: CASSIRHGSYNEQFF.

Concerning this clone: This CDR3 is also generated by other DNA sequences in the sample. This sequence joins TRBV27 and TRBJ1-2; 10 nucleotides line up with TRBD1. CDR3 length: 14 amino acids. CDR1 and CDR2 from the germline V gene are MNHEY and SMNVEV (reference sequence). V gave up 8 bases and J gave up 3 bases; unmatched junction bases: 6. The chain's CDR3 is CASGPGTGDYGYTF. Written as DNA, the CDR3 is TGTGCCAGCGGCCCAGGGACAGGGGACTATGGCTACACCTTC.

The chain has TRBV4-3 and TRBJ1-2, with 8 bases fitting TRBD1. This CDR3 spans 16 amino acids. The V gene's germline CDR1 is LGHNA and CDR2 YSLEER. V lost 1 base and J lost 4; bases outside the gene matches: 8. This chain's CDR3 is CASSQGRTGSGYGYTF. As DNA, the CDR3 is TGCGCCAGCAGCCAAGGCCGGACAGGGTCTGGCTATGGCTACACCTTC.

This clone was observed a handful of times. This chain uses TRBV2 with TRBJ2-5, with 8 bases fitting TRBD1. The CDR3 is 16 amino acids. J gave up 7 bases and V 3 bases, and 13 bases lay outside the gene matches. In germline, CDR1 is SNHLY, CDR2 FYNNEI. CDR3 sequence (DNA): TGTGCCAGCAGTGACCCGGGGCAGGGGGCAGGTTGGACCCAGTACTTC. This gives the protein CASSDPGQGAGWTQYF. The full variable domain, in which reference TRBV2 and TRBJ2-5 provide the parts outside the CDR3, is EPEVTQTPSHQVTQMGQEVILRCVPISNHLYFYWYRQILGQKVEFLVSFYNNEISEKSEIFDDQFSVERPDGSNFTLKIRSTKLEDSAMYFCASSDPGQGAGWTQYFGPGTRLLVL.

The V gene is TRBV29-1, the J gene TRBJ2-1, with no clear D. The length of the CDR3 is 13 residues. Per germline, CDR1 SQVTM and CDR2 ANQGSEA. V lost 1 base, J lost 7 bases, and 11 bases lay in between. The CDR3 DNA reads as TGCAGCGTTGAAGTAGCCGTACGAAATGAGCAGTTCTTC. Protein sequence: CSVEVAVRNEQFF.

V is TRBV5-1 and J is TRBJ2-3; 13 nucleotides line up with TRBD2. The CDR3 sequence is 19 residues long. Germline CDR1 is SGHRS and CDR2 is YFSETQ. The J segment lost 1 base and the V segment lost 4 bases, leaving 12 bases of the junction unmatched. CDR3 in amino acids: CASSPRTSGGRRGTDTQYF. CDR3 DNA: TGCGCCAGCAGCCCTAGGACTAGCGGGGGCCGACGAGGCACAGATACGCAGTATTTT. Combining the CDR3 with reference TRBV5-1 and TRBJ2-3 gives the whole variable domain KAGVTQTPRYLIKTRGQQVTLSCSPISGHRSVSWYQQTPGQGLQFLFEYFSETQRNKGNFPGRFSGRQFSNSRSEMNVSTLELGDSALYLCASSPRTSGGRRGTDTQYFGPGTRLTVL.

The V gene is TRBV6-4, the J gene TRBJ1-1; 7 bases agree with TRBD1. CDR3 length equals 13 residues. V was pared by 6 bases and J by 5 bases, with 6 bases of the junction left unmatched. CDR1 and CDR2 from the germline V gene are MRHNA and SNTAGT. In DNA, the CDR3 is TGTGCCAGCAGCGCGGACAGGCGGACTGAAGCTTTCTTT. This gives the protein CASSADRRTEAFF.

The chain carries TRBV27 and TRBJ1-2; possibly TRBD1 for D (6 bases). The length of the CDR3 is 15 residues. The germline V gene encodes CDR1 MNHEY and CDR2 SMNVEV (reference sequence). With 4 bases removed from V and 4 bases from J, the gap between germline ends came to 16 bases. CDR3 sequence reads: CASSSYRDRSYGYTF. The CDR3 region has the DNA TGTGCCAGCAGTTCATACAGGGATCGGAGCTATGGCTACACCTTC.

This chain joins TRBV19 and TRBJ1-5, with D tentatively TRBD1 (6 bases). Between the trimmed V and J ends, which lost 5 bases and 7 bases, there was a span of 12 bases. The germline V gene encodes CDR1 LNHDA and CDR2 SQIVND (reference sequence). The CDR3 covers 13 residues. CDR3 protein: CASSLGQRQPQHF. DNA for the CDR3: TGTGCCAGTAGTCTTGGACAGCGGCAGCCCCAGCATTTT.

The chain links TRBV6-5 to TRBJ1-6; D might be TRBD1 (5 bases). Trimming stripped 2 bases from V and 8 bases from J, with 10 bases between. CDR1 is MNHEY and CDR2 is SVGAGI in the germline V gene. The CDR3 is 14 amino acids. The CDR3 is CASSYRGVDSPLHF. The CDR3 DNA sequence: TGTGCCAGCAGTTACAGGGGTGTGGATTCACCCCTCCACTTT.

J is TRBJ1-2 and V is TRBV7-9; no firm D call. V dropped 5 bases and J dropped 4 bases, with 17 bases sitting between them. The CDR3 loop spans 15 amino acids. From germline, CDR1 is SEHNR and CDR2 FQNEAQ (reference sequence). CDR3 sequence (DNA): TGTGCCAGCAGCCCGTCGAGGGTTACCGTCTATGGCTACACCTTC. Protein product: CASSPSRVTVYGYTF.

This clone was seen only a few times. V usage is TRBV7-2 and J usage is TRBJ2-5; 8 nucleotides agree with TRBD1. This CDR3 is built from 15 residues. The V gene's germline CDR1 is SGHTA and CDR2 FQGNSA. After removal of 4 bases from V and 1 base from J, the junction contained 5 bases not matched to a gene. CDR3 sequence (DNA): TGTGCCAGCAGCTCAGCCGGGACAGGCCAAGAGACCCAGTACTTC. Its translation is CASSSAGTGQETQYF.

V usage is TRBV18 and J usage is TRBJ2-1, with 7 bases fitting TRBD2. The CDR3 consists of 17 residues. With 0 bases clipped from V and 6 bases from J, the junction kept 11 bases outside the gene matches. Germline-derived CDR1 and CDR2 are KGHSH and LQKENI. CDR3 DNA: TGTGCCAGCTCACCACCTCGGGGAAGCGGGATGGTCAATGAGCAGTTCTTC. Residues: CASSPPRGSGMVNEQFF.

The chain couples TRBV24-1 to TRBJ2-7, with 8 bases fitting TRBD1. CDR1 and CDR2 (germline): KGHDR, SFDVKD. V shed 4 bases and J 6 bases; nucleotides not matched to a gene: 1. The CDR3 contains 12 residues. CDR3 residues: CATSETGAEQYF. The CDR3 DNA reads as TGTGCCACCAGTGAGACAGGGGCCGAGCAGTACTTC.

The chain joins TRBV7-7 to TRBJ2-5; 8 bases agree with TRBD2. Trimming removed 5 bases from V and 9 bases from J; junction bases left unmatched: 17. Per the germline V gene, CDR1 is SSHAT and CDR2 is FNYEAQ (reference sequence). This CDR3 region has 16 residues. CDR3 in DNA: TGTGCCAGCAGCCCCGTATTGACTAGCGCGACCGGAGCCCAGTACTTC. Protein sequence: CASSPVLTSATGAQYF.

The V and J genes are TRBV7-2 and TRBJ2-5; 7 bases match TRBD2. J gave up 2 bases and V 1 base, and 1 base lay outside the gene matches. The CDR3 length is 14 residues. Germline assignment: CDR1 SGHTA and CDR2 FQGNSA. CDR3 residues: CASSLGGSQETQYF. Written as DNA, the CDR3 is TGTGCCAGCAGCTTAGGCGGGAGTCAAGAGACCCAGTACTTC.

This chain uses TRBV5-6 with TRBJ2-7, with D possibly being TRBD2 (6 bases). CDR3 length equals 13 residues. The germline V gene encodes CDR1 SGHDT and CDR2 YYEEEE. Trimming took off 10 bases at V and 5 bases at J, with 19 bases between the two ends. This chain's CDR3 is CAPWRGPIHEQYF. Written as DNA, the CDR3 is TGTGCCCCGTGGCGGGGCCCCATCCACGAGCAGTACTTC.

The J gene is TRBJ2-1, the V gene TRBV9; a possible D gene is TRBD2 (5 bases). V lost 3 bases and J 8 bases, leaving 12 bases between the germline ends. Germline V gives CDR1 SGDLS, CDR2 YYNGEE. The CDR3 contains 13 residues. Written as DNA, the CDR3 is TGTGCCAGCAGCGACCGGACTGTAGATGAGCAGTTCTTC. It translates to CASSDRTVDEQFF.

This clone was seen only once. The chain has TRBV5-1 and TRBJ1-1, with D possibly matching TRBD1 (6 bases). The CDR3 loop spans 14 amino acids. Germline V CDR1 and CDR2: SGHRS, YFSETQ. With 2 bases removed from V and 5 bases from J, the gap between germline ends came to 13 bases. The CDR3 sequence: CASSFQGHGTEAFF. CDR3 nucleotide sequence: TGCGCCAGCAGCTTCCAGGGGCATGGAACTGAAGCTTTCTTT.

The J gene is TRBJ2-1, the V gene TRBV6-5, with D uncertain. The CDR3 runs 11 residues. The V and J ends lost 6 bases and 6 bases respectively, with 6 bases between them. Looked up from germline, CDR1 is MNHEY and CDR2 is SVGAGI. In nucleotides, the CDR3 is TGTGCCAGCAGCCCCGGCAATGAGCAGTTCTTC. As protein: CASSPGNEQFF.

J is TRBJ2-2 and V is TRBV28; D might be TRBD2 (6 bases). Looked up from germline, CDR1 is MDHEN and CDR2 is SYDVKM. The CDR3 has 15 residues. V was clipped by 6 bases and J by 2 bases, with 13 bases between them. The CDR3 DNA reads TGTGCCAGCAGCCTGGGACTGGTTAACACCGGGGAGCTGTTTTTT. Translation gives CASSLGLVNTGELFF.

This chain joins TRBV6-5 and TRBJ2-7; 9 bases map to TRBD2. The CDR3 is 15 amino acids. The J segment lost 4 bases and the V segment lost 0 bases, leaving 4 bases of the junction unmatched. The V gene's germline CDR1 is MNHEY and CDR2 SVGAGI. The CDR3: CASSYSSGSMYEQYF. The CDR3 DNA reads TGTGCCAGCAGTTACTCTAGCGGGAGCATGTACGAGCAGTACTTC.

This clone was detected only once. The chain uses TRBV19 and TRBJ2-1; 10 bases agree with TRBD2. Germline assignment: CDR1 LNHDA and CDR2 SQIVND (reference sequence). The J segment lost 3 bases and the V segment lost 5 bases, leaving 7 bases of the junction unmatched. The CDR3 has 16 amino acids. Here the CDR3 DNA reads TGTGCCAGTAGTCTAGCGGGGGTAGAAAACTACAATGAGCAGTTCTTC. Translated, it gives CASSLAGVENYNEQFF.

This chain connects TRBV28 to TRBJ1-2, with TRBD1 as a possible D gene (6 bases). The CDR3 totals 12 residues. Germline V CDR1 and CDR2: MDHEN, SYDVKM. Between the trimmed V and J ends, which lost 6 bases and 4 bases, there was a span of 9 bases. The CDR3 DNA is TGTGCCAGCAGACCGGACAGCTATGGCTACACCTTC. Protein product: CASRPDSYGYTF.

The genes are TRBV19 and TRBJ2-1; 9 bases match TRBD2. This CDR3 contains 16 residues. The junction had 7 bases not matched to a gene; V was cut back by 4 bases and J by 3 bases. The germline CDR1 and CDR2 sequences are LNHDA and SQIVND (reference sequence). The CDR3 spells CASSRVAGVIYNEQFF. CDR3 DNA sequence: TGTGCCAGTAGTAGGGTAGCGGGAGTGATCTACAATGAGCAGTTCTTC. The full variable domain, completed using reference TRBV19 and TRBJ2-1, is DGGITQSPKYLFRKEGQNVTLSCEQNLNHDAMYWYRQDPGQGLRLIYYSQIVNDFQKGDIAEGYSVSREKKESFPLTVTSAQKNPTAFYLCASSRVAGVIYNEQFFGPGTRLTVL.

The chain uses TRBV3-1 (or the pseudogene TRBV3-2) and TRBJ1-1; 12 bases map to TRBD1. Germline V gene sequence: CDR1 LGHDT, CDR2 YNNKEL (reference sequence). This CDR3 region has 17 residues. V dropped 3 bases and J dropped 1; count of bases not matched to a gene: 6. CDR3 residues: CASSQSPGQGANTEAFF. The DNA of the CDR3 is TGTGCCAGCAGCCAGAGTCCGGGACAGGGGGCGAACACTGAAGCTTTCTTT.

The chain links TRBV11-2 to TRBJ1-4; 7 nucleotides agree with TRBD1. The CDR3 length is 16 residues. Unmatched junction bases numbered 12, after V lost 7 bases and J lost 4 bases. Looked up from germline, CDR1 is SGHAT and CDR2 is FQNNGV. CDR3 sequence: CASNTIRDSVNEKLFF. CDR3 nucleotide sequence: TGTGCCAGCAACACTATACGGGACAGCGTTAATGAAAAACTGTTTTTT.

V is TRBV2 and J is TRBJ1-2; 8 bases line up with TRBD1. The CDR3 spans 15 residues. J was trimmed by 6 bases and V by 5 bases; bases with no gene match: 11. Germline V lookup: CDR1 SNHLY, CDR2 FYNNEI. The CDR3 region is CASSSSLKTGDGYTF. In DNA, the CDR3 is TGTGCCAGCAGTAGCTCCCTTAAGACAGGGGATGGCTACACCTTC.

J is TRBJ1-2 and V is TRBV10-3; D perhaps matches TRBD1 (5 bases). The length of the CDR3 is 15 residues. The germline V gene encodes CDR1 ENHRY and CDR2 SYGVKD. V lost 3 bases and J lost 2, with 13 bases in between. The CDR3 nucleotides read TGTGCCATCAGTGAAGGAAACAGGCAGAACTATGGCTACACCTTC. Its protein product is CAISEGNRQNYGYTF.

The J gene is TRBJ1-1, the V gene TRBV10-3; tentatively, D is TRBD1 (5 bases). Per germline, CDR1 ENHRY and CDR2 SYGVKD. Trimming took 2 bases from V and 4 from J, leaving 8 bases between them. The CDR3 loop spans 13 amino acids. The DNA for the CDR3 is TGTGCCATCAGTGAGGACGGGGGCACTGAAGCTTTCTTT. This gives the protein CAISEDGGTEAFF.